Listed below are T cell receptor beta chains from one sample, sequenced in a study of OX40 agonist ivuxolimab in advanced cancers. This table comes from immunoSEQ multiplex PCR, and its TCRdb copy is limited to in-frame clones, with some not included. The sample has under 50,000 clones; more than 75% are singletons. The sequences come from CD4+ or CD8+ T cells sorted from blood, collected in a trial of the OX40 agonist ivuxolimab. The receptors originated from an adult with an advanced solid tumor such as melanoma, head and neck, liver or kidney cancer. The CDR3 runs from the conserved cysteine through the conserved F or W. Each record gives: V gene, J gene, CDR3 length, CDR3 protein.

v_gene: TRBV7-2; j_gene: TRBJ1-5; len: 18; CDR3aa: CASSPIARQGFRNQPQHF
v_gene: TRBV29-1; j_gene: TRBJ1-5; len: 13; CDR3aa: CSDRTDSNQPQHF
v_gene: TRBV6-6; j_gene: TRBJ1-4; len: 13; CDR3aa: CASSYDRGEKLFF
v_gene: TRBV11-2; j_gene: TRBJ2-3; len: 12; CDR3aa: CASPWGGDTQYF
v_gene: TRBV4-2; j_gene: TRBJ2-5; len: 15; CDR3aa: CASSQDASGPETQYF
v_gene: TRBV6-5; j_gene: TRBJ1-1; len: 15; CDR3aa: CASRVQTQMNTEAFF
v_gene: TRBV18; j_gene: TRBJ2-3; len: 16; CDR3aa: CASSPPGQDSTDTQYF
v_gene: TRBV7-9; j_gene: TRBJ2-3; len: 12; CDR3aa: CASSLKEHTQYF
v_gene: TRBV11-2; j_gene: TRBJ2-2; len: 15; CDR3aa: CASSWSWSGTGELFF
v_gene: TRBV19; j_gene: TRBJ2-7; len: 15; CDR3aa: CASSMAGRAPRGQYF
v_gene: TRBV5-1; j_gene: TRBJ2-3; len: 15; CDR3aa: CASSLGEADRSTQYF
v_gene: TRBV11-3; j_gene: TRBJ1-1; len: 13; CDR3aa: CASSQQGFTEAFF
v_gene: TRBV2; j_gene: .; len: 12; CDR3aa: CASGSKSYEQYF
v_gene: TRBV7-3; j_gene: TRBJ1-3; len: 18; CDR3aa: CASSLKGATGRSGNTIYF
v_gene: TRBV5-1; j_gene: TRBJ2-7; len: 11; CDR3aa: CASSLQGEQYF
v_gene: TRBV19; j_gene: TRBJ1-2; len: 14; CDR3aa: CASRRGRVNYGYTF
v_gene: TRBV28; j_gene: TRBJ2-7; len: 14; CDR3aa: CASSSGLAGDEQYF
v_gene: TRBV4-1; j_gene: TRBJ2-1; len: 14; CDR3aa: CASSRGGPLNEQFF
v_gene: TRBV5-6; j_gene: TRBJ1-2; len: 13; CDR3aa: CASGRREAYGYTF
v_gene: TRBV5-1; j_gene: TRBJ2-2; len: 14; CDR3aa: CASKEQGGSGELFF
v_gene: TRBV4-2; j_gene: TRBJ1-6; len: 16; CDR3aa: CASSQTWGQGSSPLHF
v_gene: TRBV9; j_gene: TRBJ1-2; len: 16; CDR3aa: CASSAHDETGAGGYTF
v_gene: TRBV5-1; j_gene: TRBJ2-1; len: 12; CDR3aa: CASGRLVNEQFF
v_gene: TRBV2; j_gene: TRBJ2-2; len: 16; CDR3aa: CARQDRLADYTGELFF
v_gene: TRBV11-2; j_gene: TRBJ2-7; len: 16; CDR3aa: CASSLGVGAISYEQYF
v_gene: TRBV2; j_gene: TRBJ2-5; len: 13; CDR3aa: CASTGTGQETQYF
v_gene: TRBV28; j_gene: TRBJ1-1; len: 13; CDR3aa: CASSLPQGTEAFF
v_gene: TRBV29-1; j_gene: TRBJ1-1; len: 15; CDR3aa: CSVGGQGGAKAEAFF
v_gene: TRBV6-5; j_gene: TRBJ1-5; len: 15; CDR3aa: CALKSGKDSNQPQHF
v_gene: TRBV18; j_gene: TRBJ2-5; len: 13; CDR3aa: CASSTSLQETQYF
v_gene: TRBV9; j_gene: TRBJ2-2; len: 14; CDR3aa: CASSSLGYTGELFF
v_gene: TRBV2; j_gene: TRBJ2-7; len: 15; CDR3aa: CASSESGGGPIEQYF
v_gene: TRBV6-6; j_gene: TRBJ2-7; len: 12; CDR3aa: CASRKGVVEQYF
v_gene: TRBV18; j_gene: TRBJ2-4; len: 14; CDR3aa: CASSPETRDPIQYF
v_gene: TRBV6-5; j_gene: TRBJ1-4; len: 15; CDR3aa: CASSPDPATNEKLFF
v_gene: TRBV27; j_gene: TRBJ2-5; len: 12; CDR3aa: CASSPIGQTQYF
v_gene: TRBV27; j_gene: TRBJ1-5; len: 16; CDR3aa: CASSLLPRRNNQPQHF
v_gene: TRBV7-3; j_gene: TRBJ1-2; len: 15; CDR3aa: CASSFREPSNYGYTF
v_gene: TRBV4-2; j_gene: TRBJ2-7; len: 15; CDR3aa: CASSPFYQEGGEQYF
v_gene: TRBV5-1; j_gene: TRBJ1-4; len: 15; CDR3aa: CASSLPTGGDEKLFF
v_gene: TRBV29-1; j_gene: TRBJ2-5; len: 15; CDR3aa: CSANHARGPQETQYF
v_gene: TRBV6-5; j_gene: TRBJ2-1; len: 15; CDR3aa: CASRRGRLAPNEQFF
v_gene: TRBV5-8; j_gene: TRBJ1-1; len: 13; CDR3aa: CASSLTGTVEAFF
v_gene: TRBV18; j_gene: TRBJ2-1; len: 13; CDR3aa: CASSPLVLAEQFF
v_gene: TRBV18; j_gene: TRBJ2-1; len: 14; CDR3aa: CASSVSLGQGEQFF
v_gene: TRBV6-5; j_gene: TRBJ2-2; len: 12; CDR3aa: CASSRRPGELFF
v_gene: TRBV29-1; j_gene: TRBJ2-4; len: 14; CDR3aa: CSVADRGGKNIQYF
v_gene: TRBV4-2; j_gene: TRBJ2-3; len: 15; CDR3aa: CASSQTGGGTDTQYF
v_gene: TRBV5-4; j_gene: TRBJ2-7; len: 15; CDR3aa: CASRPGTPYSYEQYF
v_gene: TRBV19; j_gene: TRBJ2-4; len: 15; CDR3aa: CASSTSGVAKNIQYF
v_gene: TRBV9; j_gene: TRBJ2-7; len: 14; CDR3aa: CASSVGPSTYEQYF
v_gene: TRBV27; j_gene: TRBJ2-7; len: 15; CDR3aa: CASMRGQGASYEQYF
v_gene: TRBV9; j_gene: TRBJ2-1; len: 15; CDR3aa: CASSVVTGRDNEQFF
v_gene: TRBV30; j_gene: TRBJ2-5; len: 12; CDR3aa: CAWNVIQETQYF
v_gene: TRBV6-5; j_gene: TRBJ1-5; len: 15; CDR3aa: CASSYSSQGNQPQHF
v_gene: TRBV14; j_gene: TRBJ1-2; len: 16; CDR3aa: CASSQVGAGANYGYTF
v_gene: TRBV11-2; j_gene: TRBJ2-2; len: 17; CDR3aa: CASSLRGASGPTGELFF
v_gene: TRBV30; j_gene: TRBJ2-1; len: 13; CDR3aa: CAWSGLANNEQFF
v_gene: TRBV5-1; j_gene: TRBJ2-1; len: 16; CDR3aa: CASSLGAWGSYNEQFF
v_gene: TRBV7-3; j_gene: TRBJ2-3; len: 13; CDR3aa: CASSPSWGDTQYF